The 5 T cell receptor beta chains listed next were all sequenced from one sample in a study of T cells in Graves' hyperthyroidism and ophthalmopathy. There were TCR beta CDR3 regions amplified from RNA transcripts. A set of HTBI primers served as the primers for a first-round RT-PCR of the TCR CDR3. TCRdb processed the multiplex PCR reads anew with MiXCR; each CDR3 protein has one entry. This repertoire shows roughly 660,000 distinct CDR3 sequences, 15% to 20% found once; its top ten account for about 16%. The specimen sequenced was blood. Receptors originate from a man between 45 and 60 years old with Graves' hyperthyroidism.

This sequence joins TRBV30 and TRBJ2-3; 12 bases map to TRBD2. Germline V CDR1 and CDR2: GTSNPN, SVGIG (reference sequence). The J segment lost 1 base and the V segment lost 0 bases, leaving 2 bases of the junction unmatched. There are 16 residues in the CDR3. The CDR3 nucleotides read TGTGCCTGGAGTGTACTAGCGGGAGGAGGCACAGATACGCAGTATTTT. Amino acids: CAWSVLAGGGTDTQYF.

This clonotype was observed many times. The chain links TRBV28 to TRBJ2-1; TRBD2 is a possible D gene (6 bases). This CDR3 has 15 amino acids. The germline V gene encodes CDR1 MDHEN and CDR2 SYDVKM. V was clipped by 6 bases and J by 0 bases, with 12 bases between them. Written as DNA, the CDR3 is TGTGCCAGCAGATCCAGCGGGTACTCCTACAATGAGCAGTTCTTC. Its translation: CASRSSGYSYNEQFF.

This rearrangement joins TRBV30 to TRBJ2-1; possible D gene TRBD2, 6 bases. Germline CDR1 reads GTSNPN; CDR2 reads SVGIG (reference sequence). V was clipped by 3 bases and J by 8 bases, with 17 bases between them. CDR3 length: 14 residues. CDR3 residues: CAWSTKEGSDEQFF. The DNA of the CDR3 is TGTGCCTGGAGCACGAAGGAGGGCAGCGATGAGCAGTTCTTC.

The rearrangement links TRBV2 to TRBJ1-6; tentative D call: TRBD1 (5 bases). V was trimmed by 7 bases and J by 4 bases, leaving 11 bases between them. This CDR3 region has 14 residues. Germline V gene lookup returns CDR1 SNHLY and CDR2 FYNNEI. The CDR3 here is CASNHGQYNSPLHF. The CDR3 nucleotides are TGTGCCAGCAACCACGGACAATATAATTCACCCCTCCACTTT.

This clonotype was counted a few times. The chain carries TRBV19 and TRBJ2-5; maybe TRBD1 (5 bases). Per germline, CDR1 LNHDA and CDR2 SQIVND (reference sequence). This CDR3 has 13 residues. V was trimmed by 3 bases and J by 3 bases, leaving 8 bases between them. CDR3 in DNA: TGTGCCAGTAGTATTTGGACAAAAGAGACCCAGTACTTC. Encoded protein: CASSIWTKETQYF. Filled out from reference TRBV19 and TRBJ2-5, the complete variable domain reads DGGITQSPKYLFRKEGQNVTLSCEQNLNHDAMYWYRQDPGQGLRLIYYSQIVNDFQKGDIAEGYSVSREKKESFPLTVTSAQKNPTAFYLCASSIWTKETQYFGPGTRLLVL.